The entry below describes one T cell receptor beta chain. Its antigen is unknown. Within one base of it there is no much larger clone, and no base qualities were kept. This sample was included in a study of cytomegalovirus exposure and HLA in healthy donors (dated by TCRdb to the late 2010s). In the study overall: In an earlier analysis of roughly 590 of the donors, 276 Gb of sequence data and 120 million or so unique TCR beta sequences from about 190 million T cells were reported. Every discovery cohort repertoire had been produced on one sequencing platform. An early release that covered roughly 600 HLA-typed donors contained approximately 300 gigabases of sequencing data and about 84 million unique TCR sequences. In a later genetic analysis, genome-wide SNP genotypes for about three fifths of the roughly 670 donors were used, and that subset was treated as a discovery cohort. Four to six DR-DQ haplotypes were handled as single units for association and clustering because linkage in the cohort was strong. The study combined high-throughput TCR immunosequencing, statistical association of individual TCRs with disease status, and machine learning to predict cytomegalovirus infection status. Class I and class II HLA loci were covered by the typing at four-digit resolution. In the later analysis, no new phenotypic data were used to find candidate immune exposures; instead, reliance was placed on TCR beta sequences and their occurrence across donors. The study used immunosequencing to profile the T cell repertoires of 600 to 850 subjects and linked those repertoires to cytomegalovirus serostatus. The number of typed donors differed by locus: about 620-630 for A, B, C, DRB1 and DQB1; 500 to 550 for DQA1; roughly 600 for DPA1; and about 450 for DPB1. The study was designed to test whether signatures of past pathogen exposure could be identified by cataloging public T cell receptors. Among the approximately 430 genotyped donors, about 85% belonged to the genetic ancestry cluster associated with self-reported Caucasian donors. Besides the first cohort of 666 subjects, a separate validation cohort made up of 120 different subjects was used. To decide whether each TCR beta V gene segment behaved as functional or pseudogenic, an earlier analysis of fewer than 750 of the donors relied on high-throughput TCR beta sequencing. Among a few hundred genotyped donors of the cohort, an average of about 240,000 unique TCR beta nucleotide sequences were sequenced per donor, roughly 20% of them non-productive. Alongside the repertoire data, information on donor age, sex, ethnicity and CMV serostatus was compiled. In a later analysis, previously published TCR beta repertoires from several hundred donors were re-analyzed and high-resolution HLA genotyping was added so that TCR occurrence patterns could be studied.

The paper's findings and limits, for the study overall: In both the original and validation cohorts, the classifier was reported to diagnose cytomegalovirus status with high specificity and sensitivity. The only immune exposure information available for the cohort was CMV serostatus. A total of about 150 TCR beta chains were listed by the study as associated with cytomegalovirus. This cohort had only TCR beta chains sequenced, and the lack of alpha or paired-chain data limited which features could be detected. A later analysis reported that several top co-occurrence clusters appeared linked to parvovirus B19, influenza, CMV and Epstein-Barr virus. Some IMGT-functional V segments, including TRBV6-2 and TRBV6-3, could not be told apart with the 87-base-pair reads, so those segments were excluded. The authors suggested that the approach could potentially be generalized to other disease states and immunological phenotypes. Presence/absence analyses assumed roughly uniform sequencing depth across donors, an assumption that may not hold. Fewer than 20 rarely observed V segments, including chromosome 9 orphons, were excluded from the earlier analysis of about 600 of the donors because counts were too low. In a later analysis, the rate of TCR association differed among HLA loci, with DRB1 alleles having the most associated TCRs and HLA-C alleles having the fewest. A later genetic analysis associated a missense DCLRE1C variant with V-gene and J-gene trimming of TCR beta chains, and an independent cohort replicated the association. In an earlier analysis of more than 450 of the donors, most TCR beta V segments were observed in productive rearrangements about 90% or about 30% of the time, broadly matching IMGT annotations. A cluster of highly shared sequence variants was judged likely to represent a technical artifact of the sequencing pipeline. Correlated functional status among segregating V segments might be attributable to linkage disequilibrium, but an unknown experimental factor could not be ruled out. A later analysis found that HLA-associated TCR beta chains were more clonally expanded and had lower generation probabilities than equally common non-associated chains. A further reported finding was that TCR beta sequences accurately predicted the HLA-A and HLA-B alleles for most subjects in the first cohort. Strong co-occurrence of HLA alleles, especially DR and DQ, made assigning TCR associations to individual alleles difficult. Specific HLA alleles were associated with more than 15,000 TCR beta sequences at a false discovery rate of 0.05 in a later analysis. According to a later analysis, most CMV-associated TCR beta chains appeared to be HLA-restricted, and the HLA associations seemed to be driven largely by CMV exposure. Because some donors lacked HLA typing at each locus, the association tests relied only on the typed subset. In vitro tests confirmed that a few of the cytomegalovirus-associated TCR beta chains recognize cytomegalovirus antigens. Most TCR sequences were observed very rarely across donors, whereas some public TCRs were present in many individuals. In a later genetic analysis, fewer N-insertions in productive TCRs were reported among donors in an Asian-associated ancestry cluster than the approximately 710-donor mean.

Including cysteine and phenylalanine, the CDR3 has 14 amino acids. The entry retains the CDR3 DNA only, 42 bases that are in frame from base 1. V lost 2 bases and J lost 8 bases; the stretch between them is 12 bases long. CDR1 is given as LNHDA and CDR2 as SQIVND, both from the germline V gene (reference sequence). The method behind the library was the immunoSEQ multiplex PCR assay. For the multiplex PCR, a mixture combining 60 forward primers for TCR Vbeta segments and 13 reverse primers for TCR Jbeta segments was used. A multiplex PCR assay on genomic DNA amplified the CDR3 region of rearranged TCR beta genes. Amplified TCR beta libraries were sequenced as 87-base-pair reads on the Illumina HiSeq System. Per the source publication's procedure: A later analysis tallied 70 million to 100 million unique TCR beta chains across the 610 or so repertoires, and roughly 11 million of those chains were shared by two or more donors. A nearest-neighbor algorithm error-corrected the raw reads and collapsed the reads into unique sequences, merging closely related sequences to remove PCR and sequencing errors. To assign V, D and J gene segments, CDR3 sequences were aligned to IMGT reference sequences. For a sequence to be retained, a match of at least six nucleotides was required to both a V gene segment and a J gene segment. A rearrangement was called productive if the CDR3 had no stop codons and remained in frame with V and J, and every other rearrangement was called non-productive. CDR3 was defined by IMGT convention, running from the second conserved V-encoded cysteine to the conserved J-encoded phenylalanine. Sequences without an unambiguous match to a single V gene segment were excluded from the earlier analysis of approximately 600 of the donors. In an earlier analysis of 587 of the donors, a V segment was called functional when productive rearrangements were above 56.7%, and segregating when the standard deviation between donors exceeded 5%. A statistical classification framework was built for diagnosing cytomegalovirus status from the catalog of TCR beta chain sequences. A later analysis assigned V and J genes by comparing TCR nucleotide sequences with IMGT/GENE-DB human TR gene sequences. Using the TCRdist pipeline, a later analysis assigned CDR3 sequences along with most-parsimonious VDJ recombination scenarios. In a later analysis, every TCR beta chain was defined by the combination of its CDR3 amino acid sequence and its V-gene family, and reads without a unique V-gene family were dropped. A later analysis removed several hundred highly shared, low-generation-probability nucleotide sequences to deal with suspected cross-contamination and a sequencing artifact. In a later analysis, a clonal expansion index was calculated for each public chain from normalized within-repertoire ranks of inferred template counts. A later analysis computed generation probabilities with a VDJ recombination model fitted to out-of-frame rearrangements, and checked the results against IGoR. In a later analysis, hypergeometric tests were used to score TCR-TCR, TCR-HLA and TCR-CMV co-occurrence, with a repertoire-size bias correction applied to TCR pairs. A later analysis estimated false discovery rates by permuting HLA or CMV assignments 20 times. In a later analysis, co-occurring TCRs were grouped with DBSCAN, and TCRdist sequence similarity was added when clustering was performed within HLA-allele-positive subsets. For co-occurrence clustering, repertoires with fewer than 30,000 or more than 120,000 public chains were excluded, along with about five repertoires with anomalous nucleotide sharing. Here the immuneACCESS table is served through TCRdb, limited to in-frame sequences with V and J called. Missing clones are a known gap in these copies; in checked studies unresolved V genes cover under half, and the rest lacks a known reason. The V and J calls and clone size were taken over from that table, and D and trimming were inferred from the DNA. The sample table lists 250,000 to 350,000 clones, approximately 80% of them with a count of one. The ten biggest clones cover over 0.3% of the sample.

The cohort was made up of 500 to 800 healthy bone marrow donors. Cohort members were all nominally healthy when sampled, although unrecorded immune exposures were likely present. The donor was CMV seronegative and belonged to the group of roughly 330 seronegative cohort members. A peripheral blood sample was provided by each donor, and peripheral blood mononuclear cells were used for TCR beta sequencing. The Qiagen DNeasy Blood Extraction Kit was used to extract genomic DNA from the blood cell samples. This TCR came from a girl aged 2 to 10 in good health and CMV-seronegative. Sequencing was carried out using PBMCs. The chain employs TRBV19 and TRBJ1-4; D gene: possibly TRBD1, on 5 matching bases. The nucleotides are TGTGCCAGTAGTATATCCGCGGGACGGGAAAAACTGTTTTTT. The resulting protein is CASSISAGREKLFF.